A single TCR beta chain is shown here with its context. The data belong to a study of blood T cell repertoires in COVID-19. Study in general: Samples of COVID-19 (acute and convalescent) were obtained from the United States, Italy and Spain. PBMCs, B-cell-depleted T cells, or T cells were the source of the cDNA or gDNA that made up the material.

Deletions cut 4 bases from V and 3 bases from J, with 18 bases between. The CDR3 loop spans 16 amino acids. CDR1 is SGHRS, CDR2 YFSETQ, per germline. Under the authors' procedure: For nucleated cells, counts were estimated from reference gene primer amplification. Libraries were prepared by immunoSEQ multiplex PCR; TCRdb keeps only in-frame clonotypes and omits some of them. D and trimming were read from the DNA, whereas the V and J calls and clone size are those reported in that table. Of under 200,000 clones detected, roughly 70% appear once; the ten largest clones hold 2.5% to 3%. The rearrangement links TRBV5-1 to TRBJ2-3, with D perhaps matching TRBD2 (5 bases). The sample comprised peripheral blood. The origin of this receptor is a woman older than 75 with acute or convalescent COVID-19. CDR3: CASSTGSLPGTDTQYF. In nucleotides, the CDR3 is TGCGCCAGCAGCACGGGGTCCCTACCTGGGACAGATACGCAGTATTTT.